These 11 T cell receptor beta chains originate from one sample sequenced in a study of regulatory T cells in long-lasting Graves disease. Assembly of TCR beta libraries relied on iRepertoire HTBI primers together with Arm-PCR of CDR3 regions. MiXCR, run by TCRdb on the multiplex PCR reads, gives a single entry per CDR3 protein. The sample shows 450,000 to 600,000 distinct CDR3 sequences, about 17% of them seen only once. Time point indicated: newly diagnosed GD, antithyroid drugs for less than 3 months. PBMC RNA was the source of the TCR library. These same data were also listed under a study on T cells in Graves' hyperthyroidism and ophthalmopathy.

Sequencing used peripheral blood mononuclear cells (PBMCs), obtained at new diagnosis, from a patient treated with antithyroid drugs. The receptors were sampled from a man aged 40-50 years with Graves disease.

Only a few counts were recorded for this clonotype. The CDR3 is CASSFTGGREKLFF. Here the CDR3 DNA reads TGTGCCAGCAGTTTCACAGGGGGGCGAGAAAAACTGTTTTTT. The gene calls are TRBV6-5 and TRBJ1-4, with 8 bases that match TRBD1. CDR1 and CDR2 (germline): MNHEY, SVGAGI. After removal of 4 bases from V and 8 bases from J, the junction contained 6 bases not matched to a gene. The CDR3 length is 14 residues.

This clonotype was counted between two and nine times. V gene TRBV18 combines with J gene TRBJ2-5; TRBD1 aligns across 10 bases. J lost 3 bases, V lost 3 bases, and 1 base had no gene match. Germline assignment: CDR1 KGHSH and CDR2 LQKENI. The CDR3 loop spans 14 amino acids. Here the CDR3 reads CASSPGTGEETQYF. Written as DNA, the CDR3 is TGTGCCAGCTCACCCGGGACAGGGGAAGAGACCCAGTACTTC.

This clonotype was counted ten times or more. This sequence joins TRBV5-1 and TRBJ1-1, with TRBD1 matching 9 bases. V was pared by 0 bases and J by 0 bases, with 3 bases of the junction left unmatched. The CDR3 runs 16 residues. Germline V gene data show CDR1 as SGHRS and CDR2 as YFSETQ. The CDR3 DNA sequence: TGCGCCAGCAGCTTGGGGACAGGGGCGGTGAACACTGAAGCTTTCTTT. The encoded protein is CASSLGTGAVNTEAFF.

This chain uses TRBV20-1 with TRBJ2-3, with D perhaps assigned TRBD1 or TRBD2 (5 bases each). CDR1 and CDR2 from the germline V gene are DFQATT and SNEGSKA (reference sequence). The V gene lost 1 base and the J gene lost 6 bases, with 17 bases spanning the gap. There are 15 residues in the CDR3. The CDR3 sequence: CSARAGTTVSDTQYF. The CDR3 coding sequence is TGCAGTGCTAGAGCCGGGACCACAGTCTCCGATACGCAGTATTTT.

This clonotype was observed at least ten times. Germline and junction disagree at one end, which may indicate a read error. The V and J genes are TRBV5-1 and TRBJ2-7, with 10 bases lining up with TRBD1. Looked up from germline, CDR1 is SGHRS and CDR2 is YFSETQ. The CDR3 loop spans 14 amino acids. CDR3 in DNA: TGTGCCAGCAGCTTGGGACAGGGGCACTACGAGCAGTACTTC. Its translation: CASSLGQGHYEQYF. The full variable domain, rest sourced from reference TRBV5-1 and TRBJ2-7, is KAGVTQTPRYLIKTRGQQVTLSCSPISGHRSVSWYQQTPGQGLQFLFEYFSETQRNKGNFPGRFSGRQFSNSRSEMNVSTLELGDSALYLCASSLGQGHYEQYFGPGTRLTVT.

Ten or more counts support this clonotype. This chain uses TRBV7-4 with TRBJ2-7; maybe TRBD2 (6 bases). From germline, CDR1 is SGHVT and CDR2 SQSDAQ. V was shortened by 1 base and J by 1 base, with 11 bases between the two germline ends. The CDR3 consists of 15 residues. This CDR3 reads CASSLDDGRSYEQYF. Written as DNA, the CDR3 is TGTGCCAGCAGCTTAGACGATGGGAGGTCCTACGAGCAGTACTTC.

At least ten counts were recorded for this clonotype. V and J are TRBV2 and TRBJ2-1; possibly TRBD1 for D (5 bases). CDR1 is SNHLY and CDR2 is FYNNEI in the germline V gene. The V gene lost 0 bases and the J gene lost 2 bases, with 11 bases spanning the gap. This CDR3 is built from 16 residues. DNA for the CDR3: TGTGCCAGCAGTGAAGCGCTCAGGGTTCCCTACAATGAGCAGTTCTTC. Residues: CASSEALRVPYNEQFF.

The chain employs TRBV28 and TRBJ2-1; TRBD2 agrees at 10 bases. From germline, CDR1 is MDHEN and CDR2 SYDVKM. This CDR3 contains 14 residues. CDR3 sequence: CRTSGPSSYNEQFF. CDR3 nucleotides: TGTCGGACTAGCGGCCCGAGCTCCTACAATGAGCAGTTCTTC. The full variable domain, rest sourced from reference TRBV28 and TRBJ2-1, is DVKVTQSSRYLVKRTGEKVFLECVQDMDHENMFWYRQDPGLGLRLIYFSYDVKMKEKGDIPEGYSVSREKKERFSLILESASTNQTSMYLCRTSGPSSYNEQFFGPGTRLTVL.

The sample holds many counts of this clonotype. The chain couples TRBV5-1 to TRBJ2-5; D is perhaps TRBD2 (5 bases). Germline values: CDR1 SGHRS, CDR2 YFSETQ. The CDR3 sequence is 14 residues long. Trimming shortened V by 7 bases and J by 2 bases, and 15 bases separated the two germline ends. The CDR3 loop reads CASARLASQETQYF. The CDR3 nucleotides are TGCGCCAGCGCCCGGTTAGCGTCGCAAGAGACCCAGTACTTC.

The rearrangement links TRBV29-1 to TRBJ2-2, with TRBD2 as a possible D gene (6 bases). Per germline, CDR1 SQVTM and CDR2 ANQGSEA. This CDR3 has 12 residues. V lost 4 bases, J lost 9 bases, and 12 bases lay in between. CDR3 sequence: CSVVAAGWELFF. CDR3 coding DNA: TGCAGCGTTGTAGCGGCCGGATGGGAGCTGTTTTTT.

This clonotype was detected only a few times. V is TRBV20-1 and J is TRBJ2-1; 11 bases agree with TRBD2. Germline V gene data show CDR1 as DFQATT and CDR2 as SNEGSKA (reference sequence). Trimming took 5 bases from V and 7 from J; bases not matched to a gene: 10. The CDR3 spans 15 residues. In DNA, the CDR3 is TGCAGTGCTGGTTTAGCGGGAGGGCCTTTTAATGAGCAGTTCTTC. Its protein product is CSAGLAGGPFNEQFF.